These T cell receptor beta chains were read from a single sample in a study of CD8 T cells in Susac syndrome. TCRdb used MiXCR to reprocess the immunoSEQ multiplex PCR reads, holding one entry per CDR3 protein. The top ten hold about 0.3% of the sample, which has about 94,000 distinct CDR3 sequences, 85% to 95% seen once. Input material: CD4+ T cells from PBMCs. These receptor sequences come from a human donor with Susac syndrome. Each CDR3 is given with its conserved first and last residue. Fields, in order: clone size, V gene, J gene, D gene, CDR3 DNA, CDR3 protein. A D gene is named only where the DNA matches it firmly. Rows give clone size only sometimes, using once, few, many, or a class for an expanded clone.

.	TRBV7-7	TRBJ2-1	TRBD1	TGTGCTAGCAGCACGGACAGGGGGCTCCCCTACAATGAGCAGTTCTTC	CASSTDRGLPYNEQFF
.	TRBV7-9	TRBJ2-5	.	TGTGCCAGCAGGGGTGTGGCGGACCCCACCGAGACCCAGTACTTC	CASRGVADPTETQYF
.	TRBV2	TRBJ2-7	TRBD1	TGTGCCAGCAGCTTCCAGGACAGGGAGTATAACCACGAGCAGTACTTC	CASSFQDREYNHEQYF
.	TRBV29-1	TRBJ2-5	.	TGCAGCGTTGCAGACAGTAGACAAGAGACCCAGTACTTC	CSVADSRQETQYF
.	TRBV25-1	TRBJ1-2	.	TGTGCCAGCAGTGAATATAGACGAGGGGCCTATGGCTACACCTTC	CASSEYRRGAYGYTF
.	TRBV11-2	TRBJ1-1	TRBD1	TGTGCCAGCAGCTTCAATACAGGGGCCACTGAAGCTTTCTTT	CASSFNTGATEAFF
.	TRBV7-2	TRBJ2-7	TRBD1	TGTGCCAGCAGCCAGGGGGTCTCCTACGAGCAGTACTTC	CASSQGVSYEQYF
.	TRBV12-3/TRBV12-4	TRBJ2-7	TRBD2	TGTGCCAGCAGTTTACTAGCGGGGGCCCAAAAGGGCGAGCAGTACTTC	CASSLLAGAQKGEQYF
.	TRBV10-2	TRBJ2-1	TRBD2	TGCGCCAGCAGTAGTCTAGCGGGGGGGCCGATCGGCAATGAGCAGTTCTTC	CASSSLAGGPIGNEQFF
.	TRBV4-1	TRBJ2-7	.	TGCGCCAGCAGCCAAGATCCTGGGAGGACCTACGAGCAGTACTTC	CASSQDPGRTYEQYF
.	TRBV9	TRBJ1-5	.	TGTGCCAGCAGCGTAGCTGGAGGGAGCAATCAGCCCCAGCATTTT	CASSVAGGSNQPQHF
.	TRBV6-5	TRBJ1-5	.	TGTGCCAGCAGTTACTCGAGGGGCTTCGGCAATCAGCCCCAGCATTTT	CASSYSRGFGNQPQHF
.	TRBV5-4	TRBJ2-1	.	TGTGCCAGCAGCTTGCCCGGGGGCAATGAGCAGTTCTTC	CASSLPGGNEQFF
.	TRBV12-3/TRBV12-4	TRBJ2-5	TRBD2	TGTGCCAGCGGGTCCGGGACTATCGCCGAGACCCAGTACTTC	CASGSGTIAETQYF
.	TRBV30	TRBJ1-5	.	TGTGCCTGGAGTGCACTTGGGCGGAGCAATCAGCCCCAGCATTTT	CAWSALGRSNQPQHF
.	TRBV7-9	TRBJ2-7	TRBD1	TGTGCCAGCAGCTTAGGGGAGGGAGGGACAGGGTCCTACGAGCAGTACTTC	CASSLGEGGTGSYEQYF
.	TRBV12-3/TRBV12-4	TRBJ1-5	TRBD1	TGTGCCAGCAGTTCCGACAGGGAGGACCAGCCCCAGCATTTT	CASSSDREDQPQHF
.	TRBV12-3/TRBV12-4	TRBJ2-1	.	TGTGCCAGCAGTTTCGTCCTGGACAGCTTCAATGAGCAGTTCTTC	CASSFVLDSFNEQFF
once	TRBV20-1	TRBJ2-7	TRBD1	TGCAGTGCTAGAGCGGACAGGGGGCGCATCTACGAGCAGTACTTC	CSARADRGRIYEQYF
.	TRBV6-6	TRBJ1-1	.	TGTGCCAGCACACTGGGGGGGCTGAACACTGAAGCTTTCTTT	CASTLGGLNTEAFF
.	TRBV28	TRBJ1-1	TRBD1	TGTGCCAGCAAAAGGGACAGCACTGAAGCTTTCTTT	CASKRDSTEAFF
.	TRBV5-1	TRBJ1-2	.	TGCGCCAGCAGCTTGGCCTCGGGGGATAACTATGGCTACACCTTC	CASSLASGDNYGYTF
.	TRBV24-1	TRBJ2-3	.	TGTGCCACCAGTAGGGGGGATTTTGAAGATACGCAGTATTTT	CATSRGDFEDTQYF
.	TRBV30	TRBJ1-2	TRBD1	TGTGCCTGGAGTGCGGGACAGTCCGATTGCACCTTC	CAWSAGQSDCTF
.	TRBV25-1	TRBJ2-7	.	TGTGCCAGCAGTCGCCCTGGAGGTCTCAACTCCTACGAGCAGTACTTC	CASSRPGGLNSYEQYF
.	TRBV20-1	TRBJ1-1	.	TGCAGTGCGGACCCAGGGAGTAGAGCTTTCTTT	CSADPGSRAFF
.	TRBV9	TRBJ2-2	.	TGTGCCAGCACCAGACAGTCCAACACCGGGGAGCTGTTTTTT	CASTRQSNTGELFF
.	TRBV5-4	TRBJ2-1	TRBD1	TGTGCCAGCAGCTTGGGCGACAGGGTTAATGAGCAGTTCTTC	CASSLGDRVNEQFF
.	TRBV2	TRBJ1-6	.	TGTGCCAGCAGCCGGCAAGGTCGGGGGGATTCACCCCTCCACTTT	CASSRQGRGDSPLHF
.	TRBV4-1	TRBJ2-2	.	TGCGCCAGCAGCCAAGGGGACGGGGAGCTGTTTTTT	CASSQGDGELFF
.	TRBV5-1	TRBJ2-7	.	TGCGCCAGCCGACCCGAGGGCAACTACGAGCAGTACTTC	CASRPEGNYEQYF